In this sample, the clone carrying this T cell receptor beta chain turned up once. Germline V gives CDR1 SGHRS, CDR2 YFSETQ. The ends were cut back, 7 bases at V and 7 bases at J, with 23 bases in the middle. This CDR3 is 15 amino acids long. Profiling relied on immunoSEQ multiplex PCR, and the TCRdb table lists in-frame clones only, not all of them. The sample holds approximately 74,000 clones, approximately 90% seen once. The sample is drawn from a study of blood T cell repertoires in COVID-19. This rearrangement joins TRBV5-1 to TRBJ2-5; tentative D call: TRBD2 (6 bases). The source material was peripheral blood. The receptor was isolated from a woman between 55 and 75 years old with active COVID-19. The CDR3 DNA sequence: TGCGCCAGCGCGGAGGGCTCATCGGGGCCGGGGACCCAGTACTTC. This translates into CASAEGSSGPGTQYF.